This TCR beta chain is from a study of CD8 T cells in ankylosing spondylitis. Points from the study as a whole: Reports say disease-linked clones showed up significantly more in matched ankylosing spondylitis synovial fluid.

MiXCR, run by TCRdb on the 5' RACE reads, gives a single entry per CDR3 protein. The table lists approximately 240,000 distinct CDR3 sequences, about 24% of them singletons. This clonotype was counted at least ten times. The antigen is undetermined. The TCR originated in a male donor with ankylosing spondylitis or in good health (not recorded which). The sequencing sample was made of blood, either unsorted or a sorted T cell fraction (not recorded which).

CDR3 sequence (DNA): TGTGCCAGCAGCACGACAGGGGGCGGAAACATTCAGTACTTC. Translating it yields CASSTTGGGNIQYF. This chain joins TRBV13 and TRBJ2-4; 10 positions match TRBD1. Trimming at V came to 5 bases and at J to 6 bases, leaving 4 bases not matched to a gene. The CDR3 runs 14 residues. The germline V gene has CDR1 PRHDT and CDR2 FYEKMQ (reference sequence). Using reference TRBV13 and TRBJ2-4 for the parts outside the CDR3, the full variable domain is AAGVIQSPRHLIKEKRETATLKCYPIPRHDTVYWYQQGPGQDPQFLISFYEKMQSDKGSIPDRFSAQQFSDYHSELNMSSLELGDSALYFCASSTTGGGNIQYFGAGTRLSVL.